These 9 T cell receptor beta chains share one sample of origin, sequenced in a study of response to subunit inactivated influenza vaccine (dated by TCRdb to the late 2010s). The sample's time point label, decoded: approximately 45 days after influenza vaccine administration. The library was generated by RT-PCR. Sequenced on an Illumina HiSeq 2500. TCRdb reran the public reads through fastp at Q25 and MiXCR, keeping productive beta chains. Identical CDR3 proteins give one entry, which carries the most common genes and DNA. In this sample the table shows under 500,000 distinct CDR3 sequences, 11% of which occur a single time. Approximately 12% of the sample rests with the top ten. Sequenced material: PBMCs from blood, taken 45 days after vaccination. The receptors shown here come from a man aged 50-60 years who received an inactivated influenza vaccine. Donor details come from another sample of the same person, matched by shared clones.

The table lists this clonotype with many counts. At one of its ends the junction is not consistent with the germline gene, which may arise from a read error. V usage is TRBV29-1 and J usage is TRBJ2-5; the match to TRBD1 covers 7 bases. Per the germline V gene, CDR1 is SQVTM and CDR2 is ANQGSEA. The CDR3 has 9 amino acids. The CDR3 region is CSVDRDRNF. DNA of the CDR3: TGCAGCGTTGACCGGGACAGAAACTTC.

The chain is built from TRBV7-9 and TRBJ2-7, with a tentative D call TRBD2 (6 bases). The germline V and J ends were trimmed by 3 bases and 2 bases, with 11 bases remaining between them. This CDR3 has 14 amino acids. The V gene's germline CDR1 is SEHNR and CDR2 FQNEAQ (reference sequence). The CDR3 loop reads CASSFGGTTYEQYF. The CDR3 nucleotides read TGTGCCAGCAGCTTCGGCGGGACCACCTACGAGCAGTACTTC.

The table lists this clonotype with many counts. The chain couples TRBV20-1 to TRBJ2-7; TRBD2 matches at 13 bases. Per germline, CDR1 DFQATT and CDR2 SNEGSKA (reference sequence). Trimming cost V 6 bases and J 6 bases; bases outside gene matches: 5. CDR3 length: 13 residues. The CDR3 reads CSAPGLAGLEQYF. The CDR3 coding sequence is TGCAGTGCCCCGGGACTAGCGGGACTCGAGCAGTACTTC.

The V and J genes are TRBV12-5 and TRBJ2-4; 9 nucleotides match TRBD1. The germline gives CDR1 LGHNT, CDR2 FRNRAP. The ends lost 4 bases at V and 2 bases at J; junction bases unmatched: 9. The length of the CDR3 is 17 residues. CDR3 bases: TGTGCTAGTGGTTCCCTCCTCGACAGGGGGTCCAAAAACATTCAGTACTTC. Amino acids: CASGSLLDRGSKNIQYF. The full variable domain, rest sourced from reference TRBV12-5 and TRBJ2-4, is DARVTQTPRHKVTEMGQEVTMRCQPILGHNTVFWYRQTMMQGLELLAYFRNRAPLDDSGMPKDRFSAEMPDATLATLKIQPSEPRDSAVYFCASGSLLDRGSKNIQYFGAGTRLSVL.

This clonotype was observed at least ten times. The chain recombines TRBV29-1 with TRBJ1-4; 9 nucleotides agree with TRBD1. Looked up from germline, CDR1 is SQVTM and CDR2 is ANQGSEA. The trim removed 5 bases at V and 8 bases at J, leaving 9 bases unmatched. The CDR3 has 14 amino acids. As DNA, the CDR3 is TGCAGCGTTTCCACAGGGGGCGCAAAGGAAAAACTGTTTTTT. Translated, it gives CSVSTGGAKEKLFF.

This chain joins TRBV30 and TRBJ1-4; D is possibly TRBD1 (5 bases). Germline CDR1 GTSNPN, CDR2 SVGIG (reference sequence). V was cut by 2 bases and J by 8 bases, with 12 bases left in between. This CDR3 region has 13 residues. The CDR3 DNA is TGTGCCTGGAGTCCCCAGGGCAACGAAAAACTGTTTTTT. Translated: CAWSPQGNEKLFF.

In this sample, this clonotype turned up many times. The gene calls are TRBV28 and TRBJ2-7; a weak D match, TRBD2 (6 bases). V shed 3 bases and J shed 5 bases, with 11 bases lying between them. In germline, CDR1 is MDHEN, CDR2 SYDVKM. The CDR3 runs 13 residues. The CDR3 loop is CASSFTGLNEQYF. The DNA of the CDR3 is TGTGCCAGCAGTTTCACCGGACTAAACGAGCAGTACTTC.

The CDR3 coding sequence is TGTGCCAGCAGCTGGACTAGCGGACATGAGCAGTTCTTC. Residues: CASSWTSGHEQFF. The chain links TRBV7-2 to TRBJ2-1, with 10 positions matching TRBD2. The CDR3 spans 13 residues. Germline trimming cut 4 bases from V and 8 bases from J; bases unmatched to any gene: 2. Germline CDR1 and CDR2: SGHTA and FQGNSA.

This clonotype has a handful of counts. This chain links TRBV6-6 with TRBJ2-1, with 9 positions matching TRBD1. In germline, CDR1 is MNHNY, CDR2 SVGAGI (reference sequence). After removal of 6 bases from V and 6 bases from J, the junction contained 3 bases not matched to a gene. This CDR3 has 13 amino acids. CDR3: CASRETGGNEQFF. Here the CDR3 DNA reads TGTGCCAGCAGGGAGACAGGGGGCAATGAGCAGTTCTTC.